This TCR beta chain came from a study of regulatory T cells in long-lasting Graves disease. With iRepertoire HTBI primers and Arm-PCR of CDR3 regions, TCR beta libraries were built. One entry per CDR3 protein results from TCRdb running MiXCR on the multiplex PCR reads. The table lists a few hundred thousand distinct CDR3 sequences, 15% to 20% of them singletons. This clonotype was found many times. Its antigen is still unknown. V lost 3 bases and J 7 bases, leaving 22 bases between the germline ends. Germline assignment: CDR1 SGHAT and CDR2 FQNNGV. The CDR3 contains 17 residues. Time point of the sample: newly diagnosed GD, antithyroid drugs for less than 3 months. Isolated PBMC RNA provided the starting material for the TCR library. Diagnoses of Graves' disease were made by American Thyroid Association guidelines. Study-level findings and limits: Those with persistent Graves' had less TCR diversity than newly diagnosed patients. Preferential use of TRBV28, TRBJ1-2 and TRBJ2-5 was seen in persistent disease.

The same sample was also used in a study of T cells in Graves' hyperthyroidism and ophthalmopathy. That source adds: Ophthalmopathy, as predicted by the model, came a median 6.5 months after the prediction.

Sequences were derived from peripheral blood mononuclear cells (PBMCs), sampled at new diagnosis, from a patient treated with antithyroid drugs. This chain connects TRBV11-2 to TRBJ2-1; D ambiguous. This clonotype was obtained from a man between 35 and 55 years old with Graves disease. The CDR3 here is CASSLRLATYELNEQFF. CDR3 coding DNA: TGTGCCAGCAGCTTGAGACTCGCAACCTATGAGTTGAATGAGCAGTTCTTC.